One and the same sample provided the 30 T cell receptor beta chains below, sequenced in a study of identical twins. A single record per CDR3 protein comes from TCRdb applying MiXCR to the 5' RACE reads. The table has 1.5 million to 2 million distinct CDR3 sequences, roughly a third seen once; the top ten hold about 0.3%. Sequencing input: cord blood. The source is a newborn girl in good health.

This clonotype has more than one count but fewer than ten. The V gene is TRBV12-3 or TRBV12-4, the J gene TRBJ2-2; D is unclear. CDR3 length: 15 amino acids. The V end was cut by 5 bases, the J end by 2 bases, with 12 bases between. CDR3 in DNA: TGTGCCAGCAGTCCCGAACCCTTTAACACCGGGGAGCTGTTTTTT. As protein: CASSPEPFNTGELFF.

This clonotype has only a few counts. The chain joins TRBV13 to TRBJ2-3, with unresolved D. Between the trimmed V and J ends, which lost 6 bases and 0 bases, there was a span of 10 bases. The CDR3 is 14 residues long. The germline V gene encodes CDR1 PRHDT and CDR2 FYEKMQ (reference sequence). CDR3 amino acids: CASSSKSSTDTQYF. In nucleotides, the CDR3 is TGTGCCAGCAGTAGTAAGTCTAGCACAGATACGCAGTATTTT.

This clonotype has just a few counts. V is TRBV20-1 and J is TRBJ2-4, with D possibly matching TRBD2 (5 bases). Germline V CDR1 and CDR2: DFQATT, SNEGSKA (reference sequence). The CDR3 runs 13 residues. Trimming stripped 5 bases from V and 7 bases from J, with 15 bases between. The CDR3 spells CSAGLGEWNIQYF. Here the CDR3 DNA reads TGCAGTGCTGGCCTCGGGGAGTGGAACATTCAGTACTTC.

With respect to this clonotype: The germline gene is not matched at one end of the junction; a read error may be the cause. This chain uses TRBV27 with TRBJ1-2, with D tentatively TRBD1 (5 bases). CDR3 length equals 15 residues. Germline CDR1 and CDR2: MNHEY and SMNVEV (reference sequence). CDR3 amino acids: CASSPLAGPNYGCTF. CDR3 nucleotides: TGTGCCAGCAGTCCCCTGGCGGGACCTAACTATGGCTGCACCTTC.

The chain has TRBV11-2 and TRBJ1-1; maybe TRBD1 (6 bases). Germline CDR1 SGHAT, CDR2 FQNNGV. V was pared by 3 bases and J by 7 bases, with 15 bases between. The length of the CDR3 is 14 residues. In DNA form, the CDR3 reads TGTGCCAGCAGCTTCAACAGGGTCGGGAGTGAAGCTTTCTTT. Translation gives CASSFNRVGSEAFF.

About this clonotype: A read error may produce the germline difference seen at one junction end. The chain's CDR3 is CASSLGRVNQPRHF. CDR3 sequence (DNA): TGTGCCAGCAGTTTAGGAAGGGTTAATCAGCCCCGGCATTTT. The chain recombines TRBV28 with TRBJ1-5; no firm D call. The CDR3 totals 14 residues. Germline lookup yields CDR1 MDHEN and CDR2 SYDVKM. The full variable domain, its missing parts supplied by reference TRBV28 and TRBJ1-5, is DVKVTQSSRYLVKRTGEKVFLECVQDMDHENMFWYRQDPGLGLRLIYFSYDVKMKEKGDIPEGYSVSREKKERFSLILESASTNQTSMYLCASSLGRVNQPRHFGDGTRLSIL.

The V call is TRBV20-1, the J call TRBJ2-1, with TRBD1 matching 7 bases. Germline values: CDR1 DFQATT, CDR2 SNEGSKA (reference sequence). V trimming: 5 bases; J trimming: 8 bases; junction bases outside the gene matches: 6. The CDR3 is 12 residues long. As DNA, the CDR3 is TGCAGTGCTGTATCGCAGGGGGATGAGCAGTTCTTC. This gives the protein CSAVSQGDEQFF.

The CDR3 DNA reads as TGTGCCAGCAGTTACTCCGACAGGGGGAACACCGGGGAGCTGTTTTTT. This encodes CASSYSDRGNTGELFF. The V call is TRBV6-6, the J call TRBJ2-2; 8 bases align to TRBD1. This CDR3 has 16 amino acids. Germline V gives CDR1 MNHNY, CDR2 SVGAGI (reference sequence). The J segment lost 1 base and the V segment lost 0 bases, leaving 1 base of the junction unmatched.

This clonotype showed up just a few times. V usage is TRBV20-1 and J usage is TRBJ2-1; 11 bases are a match to TRBD2. CDR3 length: 15 amino acids. Germline trimming cut 2 bases from V and 8 bases from J; bases unmatched to any gene: 8. Germline lookup yields CDR1 DFQATT and CDR2 SNEGSKA (reference sequence). CDR3 nucleotide sequence: TGCAGTGCTAGACATAGCGGGGGGGCCGGGTATGAGCAGTTCTTC. Translated, it gives CSARHSGGAGYEQFF.

This clonotype was seen a handful of times. The chain uses TRBV20-1 and TRBJ2-7; TRBD1 or TRBD2 may be the D gene (6 bases each). Germline CDR1 DFQATT, CDR2 SNEGSKA (reference sequence). V was shortened by 3 bases and J by 5 bases, with 14 bases between the two germline ends. This CDR3 region has 13 residues. The DNA for the CDR3 is TGCAGTGCTAGTTGGAGGGGGAGAAACGAGCAGTACTTC. Protein sequence: CSASWRGRNEQYF.

This chain joins TRBV28 and TRBJ1-5; D possibly corresponds to TRBD1 (5 bases). Germline CDR1 is MDHEN and CDR2 is SYDVKM. The CDR3 runs to 15 residues. The V gene lost 2 bases and the J gene lost 2 bases, with 10 bases spanning the gap. This CDR3 is CASSLPSTGNQPQHF. The CDR3 DNA follows: TGTGCCAGCAGTTTACCGTCGACAGGCAATCAGCCCCAGCATTTT.

Concerning this clonotype itself: At one end the junction does not follow the germline gene, possibly because of a read error. This chain links TRBV6-5 with TRBJ1-5, with D possibly TRBD1 on 5 matching bases. The germline V gene encodes CDR1 MNHEY and CDR2 SVGAGI. The CDR3 covers 19 residues. CDR3 sequence reads: CACSYSSVRDLIINQPQHF. DNA for the CDR3: TGTGCCTGCAGTTACTCGAGTGTCAGGGACTTGATAATTAATCAGCCCCAGCATTTT.

This rearrangement joins TRBV19 to TRBJ2-3; perhaps TRBD2 as D (6 bases). CDR1 is LNHDA and CDR2 is SQIVND in the germline V gene (reference sequence). The CDR3 is 17 residues long. Trimming took 1 base from V and 2 from J, leaving 16 bases between them. This CDR3 is CASSIVPPGDHTDTQYF. The CDR3, as DNA: TGTGCCAGTAGTATAGTGCCTCCGGGGGACCACACAGATACGCAGTATTTT.

This clonotype has just a few counts. This chain uses TRBV2 with TRBJ2-2, with D hard to call. The CDR3 has 12 residues. The germline V gene has CDR1 SNHLY and CDR2 FYNNEI. The V and J ends lost 6 bases and 8 bases respectively, with 10 bases between them. CDR3 in amino acids: CASSRQRGELFF. CDR3 nucleotides: TGTGCCAGCAGCCGACAACGGGGGGAGCTGTTTTTT. Full variable domain (outside the CDR3, taken from reference TRBV2 and TRBJ2-2): EPEVTQTPSHQVTQMGQEVILRCVPISNHLYFYWYRQILGQKVEFLVSFYNNEISEKSEIFDDQFSVERPDGSNFTLKIRSTKLEDSAMYFCASSRQRGELFFGEGSRLTVL.

A word on this clonotype: Possible read error: a much larger clone is one base away. The rearrangement uses TRBV6-5 and TRBJ2-3; unclear D gene. CDR3 length equals 13 residues. The germline V gene encodes CDR1 MNHEY and CDR2 SVGAGI. DNA of the CDR3: TGTGCCAGCAGTTATAGGAACACAGATATGCAGTATTTT. This encodes CASSYRNTDMQYF.

The chain joins TRBV5-1 to TRBJ1-2, with 7 bases lining up with TRBD1. The junction had 6 bases not matched to a gene; V was cut back by 4 bases and J by 6 bases. Germline V CDR1 and CDR2: SGHRS, YFSETQ. CDR3 length equals 13 residues. In DNA, the CDR3 is TGCGCCAGCAGCGGGAGGGACAGCGATGGCTACACCTTC. Its translation: CASSGRDSDGYTF.

The chain uses TRBV28 and TRBJ1-5, with a possible D match to TRBD1 (5 bases). The CDR3 loop spans 14 amino acids. V lost 7 bases to trimming and J lost 7 bases, with 17 bases between them. Germline values: CDR1 MDHEN, CDR2 SYDVKM. The CDR3 is CASIRDGFRQPQHF. CDR3 coding DNA: TGTGCCAGCATTCGGGACGGCTTTAGGCAGCCCCAGCATTTT. The full variable domain, rest sourced from reference TRBV28 and TRBJ1-5, is DVKVTQSSRYLVKRTGEKVFLECVQDMDHENMFWYRQDPGLGLRLIYFSYDVKMKEKGDIPEGYSVSREKKERFSLILESASTNQTSMYLCASIRDGFRQPQHFGDGTRLSIL.

This clonotype showed up just a few times. The chain couples TRBV9 to TRBJ2-3, with 13 bases that match TRBD2. V shed 0 bases, J shed 1 base, and the junction held 5 bases outside the gene matches. This CDR3 region has 18 residues. The germline CDR1 and CDR2 sequences are SGDLS and YYNGEE. This CDR3 reads CASSVVPGTSGGTDTQYF. CDR3 in DNA: TGTGCCAGCAGCGTAGTACCCGGGACTAGCGGGGGCACAGATACGCAGTATTTT.

This clonotype was counted a few times. The chain combines TRBV20-1 with TRBJ2-5; 11 nucleotides agree with TRBD2. This CDR3 spans 15 amino acids. CDR1 is DFQATT and CDR2 is SNEGSKA in the germline V gene (reference sequence). V shed 5 bases, J shed 6 bases, and the junction held 11 bases outside the gene matches. The CDR3 sequence: CSAPPGLAVQKTQYF. The CDR3 region has the DNA TGCAGTGCTCCACCGGGACTAGCGGTACAAAAGACCCAGTACTTC.

V gene TRBV6-5 combines with J gene TRBJ2-2; D possibly corresponds to TRBD2 (6 bases). The CDR3 runs to 16 residues. In germline, CDR1 is MNHEY, CDR2 SVGAGI. V lost 6 bases, J lost 7 bases, and 21 bases lay in between. CDR3 sequence: CASRFSRDFQNGELFF. CDR3 nucleotides: TGTGCCAGCAGATTTTCCCGGGACTTCCAAAACGGGGAGCTGTTTTTT.

This clonotype was seen a few times. This rearrangement joins TRBV4-1 to TRBJ2-3, with 15 bases that match TRBD2. Germline trimming cut 2 bases from V and 5 bases from J; bases unmatched to any gene: 8. The CDR3 has 18 residues. Germline lookup yields CDR1 MGHRA and CDR2 YSYEKL. DNA for the CDR3: TGCGCCAGCAGCCAACTCCCTGGACTAGCGGGAGGGGAAGATACGCAGTATTTT. Its translation is CASSQLPGLAGGEDTQYF.

The rearrangement joins TRBV20-1 to TRBJ1-4, with D perhaps TRBD1 (6 bases). V was pared by 0 bases and J by 0 bases, with 11 bases between. The germline V gene encodes CDR1 DFQATT and CDR2 SNEGSKA (reference sequence). The CDR3 spans 16 residues. CDR3 in amino acids: CSARDRRTATNEKLFF. CDR3 nucleotides: TGCAGTGCTAGAGACCGAAGGACAGCAACTAATGAAAAACTGTTTTTT.

In this sample, this clonotype turned up a few times. The J gene is TRBJ2-5, the V gene TRBV10-3; D not certain. The CDR3 runs 11 residues. The V end lost 4 bases, the J end lost 5 bases, and 5 bases lay between the germline ends. Per the germline V gene, CDR1 is ENHRY and CDR2 is SYGVKD. The CDR3 bases are TGTGCCATCAGTGTTGGGGAGACCCAGTACTTC. Amino acid sequence: CAISVGETQYF.

CDR3 protein: CASSSTGGSFSGYNEQYF. In DNA form, the CDR3 reads TGTGCCAGCAGTTCGACAGGGGGCTCCTTTTCGGGCTACAATGAGCAGTACTTC. The chain has TRBV28 and TRBJ2-1; the match to TRBD1 covers 10 bases. The end of the DNA is better explained by TRBJ2-7, so the J call may be wrong. The length of the CDR3 is 18 residues. The germline gives CDR1 MDHEN, CDR2 SYDVKM.

This clonotype came up a few times. The chain has TRBV4-2 and TRBJ2-5, with D perhaps TRBD1 or TRBD2 (5 bases each). Per germline, CDR1 LGHNA and CDR2 YNFKEQ. The ends were cut back, 1 base at V and 11 bases at J, with 17 bases in the middle. This CDR3 region has 14 residues. CDR3: CASSQGGGPVRQYF. DNA of the CDR3: TGTGCCAGCAGCCAAGGTGGGGGACCCGTGAGGCAGTACTTC.

The chain links TRBV2 to TRBJ2-4; 7 nucleotides align to TRBD2. The J call may not be correct, given that the DNA end is closer to TRBJ2-7. CDR3 length equals 15 residues. Looked up from germline, CDR1 is SNHLY and CDR2 is FYNNEI. This CDR3 reads CASSNTAGVGDEQYF. Here the CDR3 DNA reads TGTGCCAGCAGTAATACTGCGGGAGTGGGTGACGAGCAGTACTTC.

The chain carries TRBV2 and TRBJ2-1, with D unresolved. The CDR3 is 15 amino acids. Looked up from germline, CDR1 is SNHLY and CDR2 is FYNNEI. The V end was cut by 4 bases, the J end by 6 bases, with 16 bases between. In DNA form, the CDR3 reads TGTGCCAGCAGTGCAAAGAATCTAATCGTCAATGAGCAGTTCTTC. This translates into CASSAKNLIVNEQFF.

This clonotype was detected only a few times. The CDR3 loop is CASSLRAGGLEAFF. CDR3 DNA: TGTGCCAGCAGCTTACGGGCAGGGGGGCTTGAAGCTTTCTTT. The rearrangement joins TRBV13 to TRBJ1-1, with 7 bases that match TRBD1. V was clipped by 2 bases and J by 7 bases; unmatched bases: 7. The CDR3 spans 14 residues. Germline V gene sequence: CDR1 PRHDT, CDR2 FYEKMQ (reference sequence).

This chain uses TRBV4-1 with TRBJ1-2; D may be TRBD1 (6 bases). The CDR3 has 13 amino acids. Germline CDR1 MGHRA, CDR2 YSYEKL. V was cut by 6 bases and J by 8 bases, with 16 bases left in between. The CDR3 region is CASSLPGVEGYTF. The CDR3 nucleotides read TGCGCCAGCAGTCTACCAGGGGTCGAAGGCTACACCTTC.

The chain has TRBV6-5 and TRBJ1-4, with D unresolved. The CDR3 spans 14 residues. Germline V lookup: CDR1 MNHEY, CDR2 SVGAGI. Between the trimmed V and J ends, which lost 10 bases and 0 bases, there was a span of 12 bases. Written as DNA, the CDR3 is TGTGCCACCTTACCGCACCCAACTAATGAAAAACTGTTTTTT. Residues: CATLPHPTNEKLFF.